This is a list of T cell receptor beta chains from one sample in a study of T-cell reconstitution after alpha-beta-depleted transplantation in children. Each CDR3 protein gets one entry after TCRdb re-called the PCR reads with MiXCR. The data show 200,000 to 300,000 distinct CDR3 sequences, about 11% seen once. Specimen: PBMCs from the stem cell graft donor, collected from the stem cell graft. These receptors were obtained from a human donor who donated a stem cell graft to a child with acute lymphoblastic leukemia. The CDR3 runs from the conserved cysteine through the conserved F or W. A D gene is named only where the DNA matches it firmly. A row's size may be missing; if present it is once, few, many or a size class.

clone_size: many; j_call: TRBJ2-7; v_call: TRBV5-1; d_call: .; cdr3_nt: TGCGCCAGCAGCCCGACAGCCACGTACGAGCAGTACTTC; cdr3_aa: CASSPTATYEQYF
clone_size: many; j_call: TRBJ2-1; v_call: TRBV7-2; d_call: .; cdr3_nt: TGTGCCAGCAGTTGGGGGCCGGGAAATGAGCAGTTCTTC; cdr3_aa: CASSWGPGNEQFF
clone_size: .; j_call: TRBJ2-1; v_call: TRBV4-2; d_call: .; cdr3_nt: TGTGCCAGGGGCCCCGGGCTAGCCAATGAGCAGTTCTTC; cdr3_aa: CARGPGLANEQFF
clone_size: .; j_call: TRBJ1-1; v_call: TRBV4-2; d_call: .; cdr3_nt: TGTGCCAGCAGCCAAGAAACGGTCGCAGGGGACACTGAAGCTTTCTTT; cdr3_aa: CASSQETVAGDTEAFF
clone_size: many; j_call: TRBJ2-2; v_call: TRBV20-1; d_call: .; cdr3_nt: TGCAGTGCTCCCAGACTGGGAATTAACACCGGGGAGCTGTTTTTT; cdr3_aa: CSAPRLGINTGELFF
clone_size: many; j_call: TRBJ2-7; v_call: TRBV5-5; d_call: .; cdr3_nt: TGTGCCAGCAGCTCCTACGGGCCCTACGAGCAGTACTTC; cdr3_aa: CASSSYGPYEQYF
clone_size: many; j_call: TRBJ2-1; v_call: TRBV20-1; d_call: .; cdr3_nt: TGCAGTGCTTCTTCCGGGACAAACAATGAGCAGTTCTTC; cdr3_aa: CSASSGTNNEQFF
clone_size: many; j_call: TRBJ2-6; v_call: TRBV7-3; d_call: .; cdr3_nt: TGTGCCAGCAGCTGGTACGGCCCCTCTGGGGCCAACGTCCTGACTTTC; cdr3_aa: CASSWYGPSGANVLTF
clone_size: many; j_call: TRBJ2-7; v_call: TRBV7-8; d_call: TRBD1; cdr3_nt: TGTGCCAGCAGCCCTGTGACAGGGAAACCCTACGAGCAGTACTTC; cdr3_aa: CASSPVTGKPYEQYF
clone_size: few; j_call: TRBJ2-7; v_call: TRBV7-9; d_call: .; cdr3_nt: TGTGCCAGCAGCCCCCACCTCGACAGGCCTACCTACGAGCAGTACTTC; cdr3_aa: CASSPHLDRPTYEQYF
clone_size: many; j_call: TRBJ1-2; v_call: TRBV2; d_call: .; cdr3_nt: TGTGCCACCTTTCCGACCGGCCCCGAAGACTATGGCTACACCTTC; cdr3_aa: CATFPTGPEDYGYTF
clone_size: many; j_call: TRBJ2-1; v_call: TRBV27; d_call: .; cdr3_nt: TGTGCCAGCAGTACATCAGCGTTATGGGAGCAGTTCTTC; cdr3_aa: CASSTSALWEQFF
clone_size: many; j_call: TRBJ2-3; v_call: TRBV20-1; d_call: .; cdr3_nt: TGCAGTGCTAGAGGGTCGAGCGCCGCAGATACGCAGTATTTT; cdr3_aa: CSARGSSAADTQYF
clone_size: many; j_call: TRBJ2-7; v_call: TRBV20-1; d_call: TRBD2; cdr3_nt: TGCAGTGCTAGAGAACAGCCGGGGACTAGCGGGATGTTTGCCTACGAGCAGTACTTC; cdr3_aa: CSAREQPGTSGMFAYEQYF
clone_size: once; j_call: TRBJ2-5; v_call: TRBV7-9; d_call: .; cdr3_nt: TGTGCCATCAGCCCGGGGCCCGAAGAGACCCAGTACTTC; cdr3_aa: CAISPGPEETQYF
clone_size: few; j_call: TRBJ2-3; v_call: TRBV7-2; d_call: .; cdr3_nt: TGTGCCAGCAGCTTAGCGAAGGGGGGCACAGATACGCAGTATTTT; cdr3_aa: CASSLAKGGTDTQYF
clone_size: many; j_call: TRBJ2-3; v_call: TRBV29-1; d_call: .; cdr3_nt: TGCAGCGTCCAGCCCCAGGGGCCAGATACGCAGTATTTT; cdr3_aa: CSVQPQGPDTQYF
clone_size: many; j_call: TRBJ2-7; v_call: TRBV12-3/TRBV12-4; d_call: TRBD2; cdr3_nt: TGTGCCAGCAGTTTGTCGAGCGGGGAACACGAGCAGTACTTC; cdr3_aa: CASSLSSGEHEQYF
clone_size: many; j_call: TRBJ1-5; v_call: TRBV5-6; d_call: TRBD1; cdr3_nt: TGTGCCAGCAGCTTGGACAGGGGGCTAAGTCAGCCCCAGCATTTT; cdr3_aa: CASSLDRGLSQPQHF
clone_size: few; j_call: TRBJ1-5; v_call: TRBV10-3; d_call: TRBD1; cdr3_nt: TGTGCCATCAGTGAGACGGGGGACAGGGTGACAGACAATCAGCCCCAGCATTTT; cdr3_aa: CAISETGDRVTDNQPQHF
clone_size: many; j_call: TRBJ1-1; v_call: TRBV6-2/TRBV6-3; d_call: .; cdr3_nt: TGTGCCAGCAGTTACGAGGCAGTCACTGAAGCTTTCTTT; cdr3_aa: CASSYEAVTEAFF
clone_size: many; j_call: TRBJ2-7; v_call: TRBV9; d_call: TRBD2; cdr3_nt: TGTGCCAGCAGCGTAAGGATCTCTGCGGGCGGCGGGAGCGTCAGCGAGCAGTACTTC; cdr3_aa: CASSVRISAGGGSVSEQYF
clone_size: many; j_call: TRBJ1-1; v_call: TRBV27; d_call: TRBD1; cdr3_nt: TGTGCCAGCAGTCTCCGACAGGGGAAATCTGAAGCTTTCTTT; cdr3_aa: CASSLRQGKSEAFF
clone_size: many; j_call: TRBJ2-7; v_call: TRBV28; d_call: .; cdr3_nt: TGTGCCAGCACCCCACCGGAGAGGGAAATCCCCTACGAGCAGTACTTC; cdr3_aa: CASTPPEREIPYEQYF
clone_size: many; j_call: TRBJ2-7; v_call: TRBV29-1; d_call: TRBD2; cdr3_nt: TGCAGCGTTGAGTTACGGGCGGGAGTTACCTACGAGCAGTACTTC; cdr3_aa: CSVELRAGVTYEQYF
clone_size: many; j_call: TRBJ2-2; v_call: TRBV6-1; d_call: TRBD2; cdr3_nt: TGTGCCGCCGTGTCCCACCCGGGTGGTAGCGGGGTCGGTACCGGGGAGCTGTTTTTT; cdr3_aa: CAAVSHPGGSGVGTGELFF
clone_size: .; j_call: TRBJ2-3; v_call: TRBV6-5; d_call: .; cdr3_nt: TGTGCCAGCAGTTACCGAGCCCTAAACACAGATACGCAGTATTTT; cdr3_aa: CASSYRALNTDTQYF
clone_size: many; j_call: TRBJ2-1; v_call: TRBV3-1; d_call: .; cdr3_nt: TGTGCCAGCAGGGAGGGTTCCTACAATGAGCAGTTCTTC; cdr3_aa: CASREGSYNEQFF
clone_size: many; j_call: TRBJ1-3; v_call: TRBV29-1; d_call: .; cdr3_nt: TGCAGCGTTCACGGCGTAGTCTCTGGAAACACCATATATTTT; cdr3_aa: CSVHGVVSGNTIYF
clone_size: few; j_call: TRBJ2-1; v_call: TRBV29-1; d_call: TRBD1; cdr3_nt: TGCAGCGTCGACGGACAGGTCGGTGAGCAGTTCTTC; cdr3_aa: CSVDGQVGEQFF
clone_size: .; j_call: TRBJ2-7; v_call: TRBV12-2; d_call: .; cdr3_nt: TGTGCAAGTCACAGAAGGACAGGGGGCGAGCAGTACTTC; cdr3_aa: CASHRRTGGEQYF
clone_size: .; j_call: TRBJ1-4; v_call: TRBV30; d_call: .; cdr3_nt: TGTGCCTGGAGTACCCAAGGAGGGGTCTACGAAAAACTGTTTTTT; cdr3_aa: CAWSTQGGVYEKLFF
clone_size: many; j_call: TRBJ2-1; v_call: TRBV5-5; d_call: .; cdr3_nt: TGTGCCAGCAGCTTGGCAGAGCGGGTCTACTTCGATGAGCAGTTCTTC; cdr3_aa: CASSLAERVYFDEQFF
clone_size: many; j_call: TRBJ2-3; v_call: TRBV28; d_call: .; cdr3_nt: TGTGCCAGCAGTACCAGGGGAACAGATACGCAGTATTTT; cdr3_aa: CASSTRGTDTQYF
clone_size: many; j_call: TRBJ2-7; v_call: TRBV10-3; d_call: .; cdr3_nt: TGTGCCATCAGTGAGTCTTTAAGGACGGGAACCTACGAGCAGTACTTC; cdr3_aa: CAISESLRTGTYEQYF
clone_size: .; j_call: TRBJ2-7; v_call: TRBV30; d_call: .; cdr3_nt: TGTGCCTGGAAAAGGTTCCTGGGGGACTACGAGCAGTACTTC; cdr3_aa: CAWKRFLGDYEQYF
clone_size: many; j_call: TRBJ1-1; v_call: TRBV9; d_call: .; cdr3_nt: TGTGCCAGCAGCGTACGTGGGAACACTGAAGCTTTCTTT; cdr3_aa: CASSVRGNTEAFF
clone_size: many; j_call: TRBJ1-1; v_call: TRBV28; d_call: .; cdr3_nt: TGTGCCAGCAGTTTATCAGATTTGGGCACTGAAGCTTTCTTT; cdr3_aa: CASSLSDLGTEAFF
clone_size: many; j_call: TRBJ2-3; v_call: TRBV27; d_call: .; cdr3_nt: TGTGCCAGCAGTTTATATGGGGGAACAGATACGCAGTATTTT; cdr3_aa: CASSLYGGTDTQYF
clone_size: many; j_call: TRBJ2-5; v_call: TRBV5-6; d_call: .; cdr3_nt: TGTGCCAGCACCCGGACAGCACAAGAGACCCAGTACTTC; cdr3_aa: CASTRTAQETQYF
clone_size: many; j_call: TRBJ1-5; v_call: TRBV5-6; d_call: .; cdr3_nt: TGTGCCAGCAGCTTGACGGGTAGCAATCAGCCCCAGCATTTT; cdr3_aa: CASSLTGSNQPQHF
clone_size: many; j_call: TRBJ1-5; v_call: TRBV20-1; d_call: .; cdr3_nt: TGCAGTGCTCAAAGGGTAGGGGCGGGACAGCCCCAGCATTTT; cdr3_aa: CSAQRVGAGQPQHF
clone_size: many; j_call: TRBJ2-1; v_call: TRBV25-1; d_call: .; cdr3_nt: TGTGCCAGCAGTGAATATTTAGCGGACCTCTTAACCTACAATGAGCAGTTCTTC; cdr3_aa: CASSEYLADLLTYNEQFF
clone_size: many; j_call: TRBJ2-1; v_call: TRBV4-3; d_call: TRBD2; cdr3_nt: TGCGCCAGCAGCCAAGATGGGGGACTAGGAAGAGTTTACAATGAGCAGTTCTTC; cdr3_aa: CASSQDGGLGRVYNEQFF
clone_size: many; j_call: TRBJ2-3; v_call: TRBV29-1; d_call: TRBD2; cdr3_nt: TGCAGCGTTGCTTCGGGGAGGGGCACAGATACGCAGTATTTT; cdr3_aa: CSVASGRGTDTQYF
clone_size: few; j_call: TRBJ1-5; v_call: TRBV5-1; d_call: TRBD1; cdr3_nt: TGCGCCAGCAGCTTACAGGGGTATAGCAATCAGCCCCAGCATTTT; cdr3_aa: CASSLQGYSNQPQHF
clone_size: many; j_call: TRBJ1-4; v_call: TRBV25-1; d_call: .; cdr3_nt: TGTGCCAGCAGTGAATCTGGGAGGGATAATGAAAAACTGTTTTTT; cdr3_aa: CASSESGRDNEKLFF
clone_size: many; j_call: TRBJ2-1; v_call: TRBV28; d_call: TRBD2; cdr3_nt: TGTGCCAGCATCGCCCTGGGACTAGCGGGGACCTCCTACAATGAGCAGTTCTTC; cdr3_aa: CASIALGLAGTSYNEQFF
clone_size: many; j_call: TRBJ1-5; v_call: TRBV10-2; d_call: TRBD1; cdr3_nt: TGCGCCAGCAGCCCGGGACAGGGTGTGCCCCAGCATTTT; cdr3_aa: CASSPGQGVPQHF
clone_size: .; j_call: TRBJ2-1; v_call: TRBV9; d_call: .; cdr3_nt: TGTGCCAGCAGCGTCAACGGGGGAGGTACCTACAATGAGCAGTTCTTC; cdr3_aa: CASSVNGGGTYNEQFF
clone_size: many; j_call: TRBJ2-1; v_call: TRBV5-5; d_call: .; cdr3_nt: TGTGCCAGCAGCTTGCTTGGGAGGGAGCAGTTCTTC; cdr3_aa: CASSLLGREQFF
clone_size: few; j_call: TRBJ2-7; v_call: TRBV5-1; d_call: TRBD1; cdr3_nt: TGCGCCAGCAGCTCCCAAACAGGGGTCGGCGAGCAGTACTTC; cdr3_aa: CASSSQTGVGEQYF
clone_size: .; j_call: TRBJ2-3; v_call: TRBV28; d_call: TRBD2; cdr3_nt: TGTGCCAGCAGTTCGCGACTAGCGGGGGGGCCTACGGTCACAGATACGCAGTATTTT; cdr3_aa: CASSSRLAGGPTVTDTQYF